The clone carrying this T cell receptor (beta chain) occurred once. Its antigen is undetermined. This record comes from a study of blood T cells in healthy people across ages. Study conclusions and caveats: Versus aged donors, long-lived donors had higher diversity and more naive CD4+ cells.

Through a sample-barcoded 5' primer and a J-beta primer mix, a second PCR was run for roughly 7 to 12 cycles. The authors tagged each cDNA molecule using a template-switch adaptor with 12 random nucleotides. One entry per CDR3 protein, called by TCRdb with MiXCR from the 5' RACE reads. The data show roughly 1.9 million distinct CDR3 sequences, about 39% seen once. The CDR3 contains 16 residues. V dropped 3 bases and J dropped 7; count of bases not matched to a gene: 13. Germline V gene data show CDR1 as MRHNA and CDR2 as SNTAGT. Extracted total RNA amounted to at least 5.5 micrograms for each sample. The V and J genes are TRBV6-4 and TRBJ2-7, with TRBD1 identical over 9 bases. Sequencing was done on a sample of blood. The sequence was collected from a human donor in good health. In nucleotides, the CDR3 is TGTGCCAGCAGTGAAGAGGGGACAGGGTTCGTTAGTGAGCAGTACTTC. It translates to CASSEEGTGFVSEQYF.